This TCR beta chain was sequenced for a study of early T cells in non-severe SARS-CoV-2 infection. This clonotype was seen only a few times. TCRdb re-derived calls from the 5' RACE reads in MiXCR, one entry per CDR3 protein. The table includes tens of thousands of distinct CDR3 sequences, under 15% detected once. The CDR3 covers 12 residues. Germline assignment: CDR1 SEHNR and CDR2 FQNEAQ (reference sequence). Trimming stripped 5 bases from V and 5 bases from J, with 6 bases between. The sequence derives from an adult who was a healthcare worker with PCR-confirmed SARS-CoV-2 infection or an uninfected control (not recorded which). This chain joins TRBV7-9 and TRBJ2-2; D remains ambiguous. Sample: whole blood. The CDR3 sequence is CASSTRTGELFF. The CDR3 bases are TGTGCCAGCAGCACGAGGACCGGGGAGCTGTTTTTT.